A selection of T cell receptor beta chains follows, all from one sample in a study of radiotherapy plus CTLA-4 blockade in lung cancer. TCRdb keeps only in-frame clones here, not all; method: immunoSEQ multiplex PCR. This table holds just under 60,000 clones, about 72% found once. This specimen was peripheral blood, taken from a patient treated with radiotherapy plus ipilimumab. The receptor set was obtained from a human donor with non-small cell lung cancer whose response to radiotherapy plus ipilimumab could not be evaluated. Each CDR3 is given with its conserved first and last residue. A D gene is named only where the DNA matches it firmly. The size of a clone is reported for some rows only, either as once, few or many, or as a class for expanded clones.

NA	TRBV7-2	TRBJ1-2	NA	TGTGCCAGCAGCTTAGAGGGAACACTTCGACAGGTCTACACCTTC	CASSLEGTLRQVYTF
TRBD2	TRBV7-2	TRBJ2-3	medium-sized	TGTGCCAGCAGCCCCAGGCCAGCGGGGAGCACAGATACGCAGTATTTT	CASSPRPAGSTDTQYF
TRBD1	TRBV28	TRBJ2-2	NA	TGTGCCAGCAGTTCGGGACAGGTCTACACCGGGGAGCTGTTTTTT	CASSSGQVYTGELFF
TRBD2	TRBV5-1	TRBJ2-3	NA	TGCGCCAGCAGCCCCGGGACTAGCGGGGGGGCTGGAGATACGCAGTATTTT	CASSPGTSGGAGDTQYF
TRBD1	TRBV9	TRBJ2-5	NA	TGTGCCAGCAGCAAAGCGGTACAGGGGGCTTGGGAGACCCAGTACTTC	CASSKAVQGAWETQYF
TRBD2	TRBV11-2	TRBJ2-7	NA	TGTGCCAGCAGGCAAGCGGGACTAGCGGAATTCTACGAGCAGTACTTC	CASRQAGLAEFYEQYF
NA	TRBV19	TRBJ1-2	medium-sized	TGTGCCAGTAGTCCCCAGGAGGGGCAGGACGGGGATGGCTACACCTTC	CASSPQEGQDGDGYTF
TRBD1	TRBV6-5	TRBJ1-1	NA	TGTGCCAGCGACAGGGCTGAAGCTTTCTTT	CASDRAEAFF
NA	TRBV11-2	TRBJ2-7	NA	TGTGCCAGCAGCGTCACGGCGTGGGGAGGCGAGCAGTACTTC	CASSVTAWGGEQYF
NA	TRBV28	TRBJ1-2	NA	TGTGCCAGCAGTTTGATAACGGGCTATGGCTACACCTTC	CASSLITGYGYTF
TRBD1	TRBV2	TRBJ2-3	NA	TGTGCCAGCAGCCCAACAGGGGTTATTGGCACAGATACGCAGTATTTT	CASSPTGVIGTDTQYF
TRBD1	TRBV5-1	TRBJ2-7	NA	TGCGCCAGCAGCCCGACAGGGGCCTACGAGCAGTACTTC	CASSPTGAYEQYF
TRBD2	TRBV4-1	TRBJ2-1	few	TGCGCCAGCAGCCAAGAGGTGCTAGCGGGGGGCCCGAGCTCCTACAATGAGCAGTTCTTC	CASSQEVLAGGPSSYNEQFF
NA	TRBV16	TRBJ2-3	NA	TGTGCCAGCAGCCAATGGGGGGTTCCAGATACGCAGTATTTT	CASSQWGVPDTQYF
TRBD2	TRBV6-5	TRBJ2-5	NA	TGTGCCAGCAGTTACGGGAGGGGAGAGACCCAGTACTTC	CASSYGRGETQYF
TRBD2	TRBV7-9	TRBJ2-5	NA	TGTGCCAGCAGCTCCCCGACTAGCGGGGGTCTAGAGACCCAGTACTTC	CASSSPTSGGLETQYF
NA	TRBV6-6	TRBJ1-2	NA	TGTGCCAGCAGTTACGGCGCGCGGGGCTACACCTTC	CASSYGARGYTF
NA	TRBV7-7	TRBJ1-1	NA	TGTGCCAGCACCCGTTTTCGAGCTTTCTTT	CASTRFRAFF
NA	TRBV7-9	TRBJ2-7	NA	TGTGCCAGCAGCTTAGTCCTCAGCTACGAGCAGTACTTC	CASSLVLSYEQYF
TRBD1	TRBV10-3	TRBJ1-6	NA	TGTGCCATCAGTCGGACAGGGGATGATTCACCCCTCCACTTT	CAISRTGDDSPLHF
TRBD2	TRBV6-5	TRBJ2-1	NA	TGTGCCAGCAGTTTAGGACTAGCGGGAGTCAATGAGCAGTTCTTC	CASSLGLAGVNEQFF
NA	TRBV9	TRBJ2-2	NA	TGTGCCAGCAGCGTACCCGAAAAAAACAGGGACACCGGGGAGCTGTTTTTT	CASSVPEKNRDTGELFF